These 2 T cell receptor beta chains came from one sample sequenced in a study of shared clonotypes between healthy human individuals. Using immunoSEQ multiplex PCR, the repertoire was profiled, and TCRdb retains in-frame clones only, with some absent. The table shows around 700,000 clones, with more than 70% occurring only once. Material: memory CD4+ T cells sorted from blood. Sample subset: CD45RA-negative fraction. These receptors originate from a woman aged 25 to 39 in good health.

This chain links TRBV19 with TRBJ2-2, with 9 bases fitting TRBD1. This CDR3 comprises 16 residues. Germline assignment: CDR1 LNHDA and CDR2 SQIVND (reference sequence). With 3 bases clipped from V and 7 bases from J, the junction kept 9 bases outside the gene matches. The CDR3 is CASSMLDRGSYGELFF. DNA of the CDR3: TGTGCCAGTAGTATGCTGGACAGGGGCTCTTACGGGGAGCTGTTTTTT.

This clone was detected a few times. The chain employs TRBV25-1 and TRBJ2-7; possible D gene TRBD2, 5 bases. V lost 1 base and J 5 bases, leaving 9 bases between the germline ends. The CDR3 covers 13 residues. The germline V gene encodes CDR1 MGHDK and CDR2 SYGVNS. CDR3 in amino acids: CASSELRGHEQYF. CDR3 in DNA: TGTGCCAGCAGTGAATTACGAGGGCACGAGCAGTACTTC.